This note documents a single TCR beta chain sequence. Its antigen is not known. Method: immunoSEQ multiplex PCR; TCRdb's copy keeps in-frame clones and lacks some. The sample contains about 94,000 clones, 85% of which appear only once. This specimen belongs to a study of T cell responses to AZD1222 COVID-19 vaccine. Study-wide findings and caveats: The peak T cell response came first, and repertoires were sampled only after it.

Germline CDR1 and CDR2: MNHEY and SMNVEV (reference sequence). The CDR3 contains 16 residues. J was trimmed by 2 bases and V by 3 bases; bases with no gene match: 9. The starting material was peripheral blood, obtained 28 days after the second AZD1222 dose. This clonotype was sampled from an adult who received the AZD1222 COVID-19 vaccine. The chain employs TRBV27 and TRBJ2-5, with 7 positions matching TRBD1. The CDR3 region is CASSFSTGTAQETQYF. Here the CDR3 DNA reads TGTGCCAGCAGTTTCTCTACAGGGACAGCTCAAGAGACCCAGTACTTC.